These 10 T cell receptor beta chains came from one sample sequenced in a study of blood T cell repertoires in COVID-19. Sequencing was performed with immunoSEQ multiplex PCR; in TCRdb, only in-frame clones are kept and a portion is missing. Found here are about 75,000 clones, more than 75% of them singletons; the top ten hold under 25%. Sequences were obtained from peripheral blood. The source is a human donor in a cohort sampled during active COVID-19.

This sequence joins TRBV19 and TRBJ1-4, with 9 nucleotides matching TRBD1. Losses at the gene ends were 3 bases for V and 6 bases for J; bases not matched to a gene: 8. This CDR3 has 16 amino acids. Germline CDR1 and CDR2: LNHDA and SQIVND (reference sequence). For the CDR3, the DNA is TGTGCCAGTAGTATTATCGACGGACAGGGGTATGAAAAACTGTTTTTT. Protein sequence: CASSIIDGQGYEKLFF.

The chain's CDR3 is CAWTDSGNTIYF. The DNA for the CDR3 is TGTGCCTGGACAGACTCTGGAAACACCATATATTTT. The chain combines TRBV30 with TRBJ1-3; D is undetermined. Germline CDR1 and CDR2: GTSNPN and SVGIG (reference sequence). Trimming left V 4 bases short and J 0 bases short, with 4 bases between. CDR3 size: 12 residues.

The CDR3 region has the DNA TGTGCCAGCAGTTTCCCTCGACAGCCAGCTTTCTTT. Translation gives CASSFPRQPAFF. This chain connects TRBV28 to TRBJ1-1; perhaps TRBD1 as D (5 bases). This CDR3 region has 12 residues. Per the germline V gene, CDR1 is MDHEN and CDR2 is SYDVKM. V gave up 3 bases and J gave up 10 bases, with 12 bases separating them. Combining the CDR3 with reference TRBV28 and TRBJ1-1 gives the whole variable domain DVKVTQSSRYLVKRTGEKVFLECVQDMDHENMFWYRQDPGLGLRLIYFSYDVKMKEKGDIPEGYSVSREKKERFSLILESASTNQTSMYLCASSFPRQPAFFGQGTRLTVV.

This rearrangement joins TRBV5-4 to TRBJ2-5; a weak D match, TRBD2 (6 bases). This CDR3 has 15 residues. CDR1 SGHNT and CDR2 YYREEE come from the germline V gene (reference sequence). With 2 bases removed from V and 2 bases from J, the gap between germline ends came to 13 bases. The CDR3 region has the DNA TGTGCCAGCAGCTTTCGGGGTAGCGGACAAGAGACCCAGTACTTC. Amino acid sequence: CASSFRGSGQETQYF.

The chain joins TRBV11-2 to TRBJ2-5, with TRBD2 matching 9 bases. This CDR3 is built from 16 residues. The germline V gene has CDR1 SGHAT and CDR2 FQNNGV. Unmatched junction bases numbered 9, after V lost 1 base and J lost 6 bases. In DNA form, the CDR3 reads TGTGCCAGCAGCTTAGGCGGGAGGGCCCTCGAAAAGACCCAGTACTTC. It codes for CASSLGGRALEKTQYF.

This clone was detected only once. The CDR3 is CASSSGQGAYNEQFF. CDR3 DNA: TGTGCCAGCAGTTCAGGACAGGGGGCCTACAATGAGCAGTTCTTC. The chain recombines TRBV27 with TRBJ2-1; 10 nucleotides line up with TRBD1. The V gene end was trimmed by 4 bases and the J gene end by 2 bases; junction bases not matched to a gene: 2. The CDR3 contains 15 residues. CDR1 MNHEY and CDR2 SMNVEV come from the germline V gene (reference sequence).

DNA of the CDR3: TGTGCCAGCAGTCGAGACAGACCGCCCTACGAGCAGTACTTC. This sequence encodes CASSRDRPPYEQYF. The rearrangement joins TRBV6-5 to TRBJ2-7; D might be TRBD1 (5 bases). This CDR3 comprises 14 residues. CDR1 is MNHEY and CDR2 is SVGAGI in the germline V gene. The ends were cut back, 5 bases at V and 2 bases at J, with 13 bases in the middle.

The gene calls are TRBV14 and TRBJ2-7; tentatively, D is TRBD2 (5 bases). CDR3 length equals 14 residues. Germline lookup yields CDR1 SGHDN and CDR2 FVKESK. V gave up 0 bases and J gave up 3 bases, with 9 bases separating them. CDR3 DNA: TGTGCCAGCAGCCAAGAAAAAGGAGGCTACGAGCAGTACTTC. Translating gives CASSQEKGGYEQYF.

The chain uses TRBV4-3 and TRBJ2-7; 7 bases are shared with TRBD1. V dropped 5 bases and J dropped 0; count of bases not matched to a gene: 4. This CDR3 has 14 residues. In germline, CDR1 is LGHNA, CDR2 YSLEER. CDR3: CASSWSGGSYEQYF. In DNA form, the CDR3 reads TGCGCCAGCAGCTGGTCAGGGGGCTCCTACGAGCAGTACTTC.

V is TRBV5-1 and J is TRBJ2-7, with D possibly TRBD2 on 6 matching bases. CDR3 length: 16 residues. V was pared by 3 bases and J by 0 bases, with 16 bases between. Germline CDR1 SGHRS, CDR2 YFSETQ. The CDR3, as DNA: TGCGCCAGCAGCTCTCAAACTAGCCTGAGCTCCTACGAGCAGTACTTC. Translating it yields CASSSQTSLSSYEQYF.